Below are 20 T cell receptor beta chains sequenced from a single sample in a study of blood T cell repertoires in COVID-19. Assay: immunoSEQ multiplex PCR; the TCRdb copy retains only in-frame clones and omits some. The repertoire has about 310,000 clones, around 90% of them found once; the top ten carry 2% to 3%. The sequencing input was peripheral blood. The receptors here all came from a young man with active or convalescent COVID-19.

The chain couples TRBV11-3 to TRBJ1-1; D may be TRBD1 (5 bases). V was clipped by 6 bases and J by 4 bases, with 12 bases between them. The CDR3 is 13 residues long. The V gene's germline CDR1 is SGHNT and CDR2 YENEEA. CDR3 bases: TGTGCCAGCAGTTCAACAAGGGGCACTGAAGCTTTCTTT. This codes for CASSSTRGTEAFF.

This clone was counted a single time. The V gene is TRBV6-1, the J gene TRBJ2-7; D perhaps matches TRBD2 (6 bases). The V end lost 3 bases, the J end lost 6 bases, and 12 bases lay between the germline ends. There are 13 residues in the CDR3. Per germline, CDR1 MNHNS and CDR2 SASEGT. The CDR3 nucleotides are TGTGCCAGCAGTGATTCGGGGGTACGCGAGCAGTACTTC. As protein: CASSDSGVREQYF.

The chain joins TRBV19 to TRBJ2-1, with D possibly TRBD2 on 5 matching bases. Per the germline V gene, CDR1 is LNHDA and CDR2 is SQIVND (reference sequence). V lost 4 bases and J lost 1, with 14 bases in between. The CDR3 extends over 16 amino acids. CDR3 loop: CASSKLRGLSYNEQFF. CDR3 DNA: TGTGCCAGTAGTAAGTTGAGAGGGCTTTCCTACAATGAGCAGTTCTTC. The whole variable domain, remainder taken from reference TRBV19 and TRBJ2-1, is DGGITQSPKYLFRKEGQNVTLSCEQNLNHDAMYWYRQDPGQGLRLIYYSQIVNDFQKGDIAEGYSVSREKKESFPLTVTSAQKNPTAFYLCASSKLRGLSYNEQFFGPGTRLTVL.

The CDR3: CASSVTGLANTGELFF. The CDR3, as DNA: TGTGCCAGCAGCGTAACGGGACTAGCGAACACCGGGGAGCTGTTTTTT. V gene TRBV9 combines with J gene TRBJ2-2; TRBD2 agrees at 8 bases. This CDR3 has 16 amino acids. Germline CDR1 and CDR2: SGDLS and YYNGEE. With 1 base clipped from V and 0 bases from J, the junction kept 2 bases outside the gene matches.

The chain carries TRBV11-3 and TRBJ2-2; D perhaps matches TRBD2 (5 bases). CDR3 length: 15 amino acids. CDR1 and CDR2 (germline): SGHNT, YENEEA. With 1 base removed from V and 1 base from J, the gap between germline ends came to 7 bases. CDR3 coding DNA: TGTGCCAGCAGCTTAGCGGGGATGAACACCGGGGAGCTGTTTTTT. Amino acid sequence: CASSLAGMNTGELFF.

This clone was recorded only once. This chain's CDR3 is CASGLQSLPGGYTF. The DNA for the CDR3 is TGTGCTAGTGGTTTGCAAAGCTTACCGGGGGGCTACACCTTC. V is TRBV12-5 and J is TRBJ1-2; D is undetermined. The V gene's germline CDR1 is LGHNT and CDR2 FRNRAP. The CDR3 is 14 amino acids. V dropped 2 bases and J dropped 8 bases, with 15 bases sitting between them. Based on the CDR3 plus reference TRBV12-5 and TRBJ1-2, the full variable domain is DARVTQTPRHKVTEMGQEVTMRCQPILGHNTVFWYRQTMMQGLELLAYFRNRAPLDDSGMPKDRFSAEMPDATLATLKIQPSEPRDSAVYFCASGLQSLPGGYTFGSGTRLTVV.

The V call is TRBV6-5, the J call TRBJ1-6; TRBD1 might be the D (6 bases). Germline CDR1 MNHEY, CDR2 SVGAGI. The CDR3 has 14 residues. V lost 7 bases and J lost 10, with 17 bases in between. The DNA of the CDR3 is TGTGCCAGCAACGGGAACAGGGCTCAGTCACCCCTCCACTTT. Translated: CASNGNRAQSPLHF.

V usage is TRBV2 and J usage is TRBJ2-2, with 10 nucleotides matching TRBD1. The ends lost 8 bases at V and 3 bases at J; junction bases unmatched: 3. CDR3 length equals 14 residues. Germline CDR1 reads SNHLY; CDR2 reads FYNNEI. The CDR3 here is CASRDRGDTGELFF. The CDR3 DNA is TGTGCCAGCCGGGACAGGGGTGACACCGGGGAGCTGTTTTTT.

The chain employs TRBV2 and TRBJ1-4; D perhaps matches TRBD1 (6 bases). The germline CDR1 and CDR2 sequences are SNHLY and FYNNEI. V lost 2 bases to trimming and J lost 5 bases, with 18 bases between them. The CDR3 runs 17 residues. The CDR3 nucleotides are TGTGCCAGCAGTGAACCTTTCCACAGGGTAATGAATGAAAAACTGTTTTTT. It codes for CASSEPFHRVMNEKLFF.

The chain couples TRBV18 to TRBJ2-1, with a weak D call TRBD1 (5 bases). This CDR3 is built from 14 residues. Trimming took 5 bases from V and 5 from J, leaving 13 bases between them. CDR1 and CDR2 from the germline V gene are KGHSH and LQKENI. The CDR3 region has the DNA TGTGCCAGCTCATTCGACAGCTATCACAATGAGCAGTTCTTC. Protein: CASSFDSYHNEQFF.

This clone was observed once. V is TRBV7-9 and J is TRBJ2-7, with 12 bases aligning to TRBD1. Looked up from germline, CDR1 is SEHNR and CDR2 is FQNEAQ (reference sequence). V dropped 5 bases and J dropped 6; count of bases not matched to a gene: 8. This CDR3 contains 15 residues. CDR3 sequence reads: CASSIMGQGASEQYF. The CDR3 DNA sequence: TGTGCCAGCAGCATAATGGGACAGGGGGCCTCCGAGCAGTACTTC.

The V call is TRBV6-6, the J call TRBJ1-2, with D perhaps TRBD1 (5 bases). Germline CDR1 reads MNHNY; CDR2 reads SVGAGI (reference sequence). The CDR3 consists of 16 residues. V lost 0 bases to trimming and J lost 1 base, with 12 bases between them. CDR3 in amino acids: CASSYSTGGDNYGYTF. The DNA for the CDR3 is TGTGCCAGCAGTTACTCGACCGGGGGGGATAACTATGGCTACACCTTC.

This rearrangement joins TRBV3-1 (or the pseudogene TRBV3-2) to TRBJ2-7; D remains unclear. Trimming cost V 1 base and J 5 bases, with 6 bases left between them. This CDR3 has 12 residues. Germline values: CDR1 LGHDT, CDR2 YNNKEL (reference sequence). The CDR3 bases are TGTGCCAGCAGCCAAGTTTTTAACGAGCAGTACTTC. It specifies CASSQVFNEQYF.

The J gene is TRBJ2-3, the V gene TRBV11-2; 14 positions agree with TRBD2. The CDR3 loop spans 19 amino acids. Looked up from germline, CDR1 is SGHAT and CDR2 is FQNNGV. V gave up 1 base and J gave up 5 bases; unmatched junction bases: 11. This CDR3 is CASSLAVEWTSGRLDTQYF. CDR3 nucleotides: TGTGCCAGCAGCTTAGCAGTCGAATGGACTAGCGGGAGGCTAGATACGCAGTATTTT.

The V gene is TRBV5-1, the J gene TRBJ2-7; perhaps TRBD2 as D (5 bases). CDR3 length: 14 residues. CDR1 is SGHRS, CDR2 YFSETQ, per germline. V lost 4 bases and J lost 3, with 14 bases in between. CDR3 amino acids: CASSTKAGNYEQYF. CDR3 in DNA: TGCGCCAGCAGCACCAAGGCGGGCAACTACGAGCAGTACTTC.

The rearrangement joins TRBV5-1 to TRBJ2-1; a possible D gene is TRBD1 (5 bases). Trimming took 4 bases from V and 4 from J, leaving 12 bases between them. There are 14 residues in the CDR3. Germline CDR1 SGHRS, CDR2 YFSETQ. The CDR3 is CASSLPTVYNEQFF. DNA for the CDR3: TGCGCCAGCAGCCTCCCGACAGTTTACAATGAGCAGTTCTTC.

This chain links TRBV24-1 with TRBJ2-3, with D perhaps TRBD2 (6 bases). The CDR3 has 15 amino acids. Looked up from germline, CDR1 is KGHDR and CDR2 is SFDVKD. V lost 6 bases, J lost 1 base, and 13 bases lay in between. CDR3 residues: CATSPSAGRTDTQYF. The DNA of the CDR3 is TGTGCCACCAGTCCCTCCGCGGGGCGCACAGATACGCAGTATTTT.

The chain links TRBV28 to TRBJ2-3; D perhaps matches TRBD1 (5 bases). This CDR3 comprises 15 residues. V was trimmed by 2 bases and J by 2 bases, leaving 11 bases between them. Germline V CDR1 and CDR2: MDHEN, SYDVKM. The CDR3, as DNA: TGTGCCAGCAGTTTAAGTGGCGGACACACAGATACGCAGTATTTT. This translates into CASSLSGGHTDTQYF.

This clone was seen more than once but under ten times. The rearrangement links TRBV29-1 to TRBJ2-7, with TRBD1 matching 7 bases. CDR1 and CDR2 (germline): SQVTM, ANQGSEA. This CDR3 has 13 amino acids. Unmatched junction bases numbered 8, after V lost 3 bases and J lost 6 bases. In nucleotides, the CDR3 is TGCAGCGTTGAGCCAGGGGGATCCGGCGAGCAGTACTTC. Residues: CSVEPGGSGEQYF.

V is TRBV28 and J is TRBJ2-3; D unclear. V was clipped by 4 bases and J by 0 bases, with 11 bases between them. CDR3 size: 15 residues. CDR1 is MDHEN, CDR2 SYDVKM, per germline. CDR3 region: CASSYLGTSTDTQYF. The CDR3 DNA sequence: TGTGCCAGCAGTTACCTAGGAACTAGCACAGATACGCAGTATTTT.